The entry below gives a single T cell receptor (beta chain) sequence along with its context. The antigen it recognizes is unknown. Base-call qualities are not available, and no considerably larger clone is one nucleotide away. Other nucleotide sequences from this sample produce the same CDR3. Genomic DNA underwent TCRB CDR3 sequencing using the immunoSEQ assay. The original pipeline was this. The analyses included only productive TCRB rearrangements. Clonality was calculated as a Shannon entropy-based productive clonality index, and a clone was defined by a unique TCRB CDR3 sequence. The template counts of each clone relative to the total templates per sample were used to calculate repertoire overlap between two samples. Flow cytometry-measured V-gene usage correlated with V-gene usage from TCRB sequencing, with a Spearman r of less than 0.65. Sourced from immuneACCESS, this table was stored by TCRdb with only in-frame sequences that have V and J called. A share of the clones is absent; for the studies checked, an unresolved V gene accounts for under half, and the remainder has no known explanation. That table furnishes V, J and clone size, whereas the DNA furnished D and trimming. The table for this sample lists approximately 12,000 clones; 70% to 80% of them were counted only once. Roughly an eighth of the sample goes to the ten largest clones.

According to the germline V gene, CDR1 reads SQVTM and CDR2 reads ANQGSEA. Including the terminal cysteine and phenylalanine, the CDR3 comprises 12 residues. Of the read, only the CDR3 DNA is kept; its 36 bases are in frame from base 1. Deletion took 3 bases off V and 5 bases off J, with a span of 10 bases between the germline ends. The sample originates from a study of somatic mutations in cytotoxic T cells in rheumatoid arthritis (dated by TCRdb to between 2016 and 2019). With respect to the entire study: Some T-cell populations stained with V beta antibodies were sorted by flow on a FACSAria II or Sony SH800 to nearly 100% purity, with sorted V beta1+ cells additionally subjected to TCRB sequencing. To characterize clonality, the study used TCRB deep sequencing while asking whether somatic mutations are carried by expanded CD8+ T-cell clones in newly diagnosed, untreated rheumatoid arthritis. TCRB deep sequencing was performed for approximately 60 rheumatoid arthritis patients and around 20 healthy controls. The median ages of the patient and control groups were essentially identical.

Buffy coats from 20 blood donors served as healthy controls, a group that was 55% female with a median age of approximately 56 years (range roughly 21-75). On an AutoMACS, CD4+ and CD8+ cells were isolated via positive magnetic bead selection, and their purity was verified by flow cytometry. Ficoll-Paque PLUS density gradient separation was used to isolate peripheral blood mononuclear cells. DNA was extracted from CD4-enriched, CD8-enriched or PBMC samples with Nucleospin Tissue or Tissue XS kits and quantified with a Qubit 2.0 fluorometer. Study-wide conclusions, independent of this receptor: The finding that TRBV07 was slightly underrepresented in patients was left unadjusted for multiple comparisons. The expanded CD8+ clones had unknown antigen targets, and not appearing in virus-specific databases did not rule out that they were virus-specific. CD8+ clonality increased with age in patients (Spearman r of about 0.49) but not in healthy controls. CD8+ T-cell clonality in rheumatoid arthritis patients was not significantly different from that in age-matched healthy controls. Several identical CD8+ TCRB sequences were found in both blood and synovial fluid, and in about an eighth of the roughly 60 patients the largest CD8+ clone exceeded 20% of CD8+ cells.

This clonotype was obtained from a man between 45 and 60 years old in good health. Sample: CD8+ T cells sorted from blood. The rearrangement combines TRBV29-1 with TRBJ1-1; 6 matching bases give a weak D call of TRBD1. The DNA is as follows: TGCAGCGTTGATAGGGGGGGGACTGAAGCTTTCTTT. Its translation is CSVDRGGTEAFF.